This TCR beta chain was captured in a study of shared clonotypes between healthy human individuals. Looking at the study overall: Two women and a few men aged 18 to 49 served as donors.

This CDR3 comprises 16 residues. Trimming removed 2 bases from V and 7 bases from J; junction bases left unmatched: 12. Per germline, CDR1 PRHDT and CDR2 FYEKMQ (reference sequence). The table came from immunoSEQ multiplex PCR; TCRdb's copy has only in-frame clones and leaves some out. This table has approximately 940,000 clones, approximately 80% appearing once. Concerning this clone itself: The antigen remains undetermined.

Whole-study results and caveats: Even with large depth, rarefaction showed that sorted-subset sequencing was incomplete. Shared clonotypes: approximately 5.3% naive CD4, about 3.3% naive CD8, roughly 2.2% memory CD4, 0.4% memory CD8.

This chain connects TRBV13 to TRBJ2-7; 9 bases match TRBD2. The sample taken for sequencing was memory CD4+ T cells sorted from blood. Subset noted: CD45RA-negative fraction. The clonotype originates from a man aged 18 to 29 in good health. The CDR3 here is CASSLSGTSGLGEQYF. CDR3 nucleotide sequence: TGTGCCAGCAGCTTATCAGGTACTAGCGGGCTGGGGGAGCAGTACTTC.